This T cell receptor beta chain is from a study of graft-versus-host responses after intestinal transplantation. The study, taken as a whole, reports: In recipient marrow, GvH clones were found, and some appeared first in ileum or blood.

Profiling relied on immunoSEQ multiplex PCR, and the TCRdb table lists in-frame clones only, not all of them. The repertoire has approximately 79,000 clones, about four fifths of them found once; the top ten carry about 0.8%. Points on this clone: The antigen is unknown.

This TCR was recovered from a human donor who received an intestinal transplant. The sample in question was unstimulated CD4+ T cells sorted from spleen or lymph node cells, obtained before intestinal transplant.

The CDR3 bases are TGTGCCAGTAGCTCTCGGGCTGGCGGGATCGTAGCCAAAAACATTCAGTACTTC. This gives the protein CASSSRAGGIVAKNIQYF. This rearrangement joins TRBV19 to TRBJ2-4, with a tentative D call TRBD2 (6 bases). CDR3 length: 18 amino acids. Per germline, CDR1 LNHDA and CDR2 SQIVND (reference sequence). V was cut by 6 bases and J by 0 bases, with 21 bases left in between.